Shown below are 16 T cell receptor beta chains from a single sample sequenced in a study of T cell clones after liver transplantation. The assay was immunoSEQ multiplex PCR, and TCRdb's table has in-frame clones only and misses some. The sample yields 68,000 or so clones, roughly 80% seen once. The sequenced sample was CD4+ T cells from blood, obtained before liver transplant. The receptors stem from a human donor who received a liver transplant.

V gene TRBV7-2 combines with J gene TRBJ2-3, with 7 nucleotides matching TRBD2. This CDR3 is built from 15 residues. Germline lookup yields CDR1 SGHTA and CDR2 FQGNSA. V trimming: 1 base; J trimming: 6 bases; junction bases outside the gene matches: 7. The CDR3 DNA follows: TGTGCCAGCAGCTTAGTTTCGCAGGGAGGGGATACGCAGTATTTT. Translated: CASSLVSQGGDTQYF.

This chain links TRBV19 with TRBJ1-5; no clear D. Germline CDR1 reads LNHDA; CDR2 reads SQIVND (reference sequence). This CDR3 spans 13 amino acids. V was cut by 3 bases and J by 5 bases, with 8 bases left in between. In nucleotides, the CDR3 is TGTGCCAGTAGTATTGGCACCTATCAGCCCCAGCATTTT. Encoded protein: CASSIGTYQPQHF.

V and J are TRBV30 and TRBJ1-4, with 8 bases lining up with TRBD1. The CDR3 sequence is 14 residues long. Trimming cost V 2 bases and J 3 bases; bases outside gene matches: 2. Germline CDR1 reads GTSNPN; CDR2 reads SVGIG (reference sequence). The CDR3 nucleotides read TGTGCCTGGAGTAGGGACAGGTCTAATGAAAAACTGTTTTTT. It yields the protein CAWSRDRSNEKLFF.

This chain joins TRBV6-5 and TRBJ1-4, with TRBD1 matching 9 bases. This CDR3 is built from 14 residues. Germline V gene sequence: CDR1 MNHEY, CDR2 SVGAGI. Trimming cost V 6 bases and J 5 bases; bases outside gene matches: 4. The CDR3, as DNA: TGTGCCAGCAGGGCCGGACAGGGGAATGAAAAACTGTTTTTT. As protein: CASRAGQGNEKLFF.

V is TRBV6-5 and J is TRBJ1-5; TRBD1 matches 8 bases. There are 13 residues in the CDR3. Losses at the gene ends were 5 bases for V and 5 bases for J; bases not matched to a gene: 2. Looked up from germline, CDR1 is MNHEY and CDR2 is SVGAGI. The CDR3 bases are TGTGCCAGCAGTGGACAGGGAGATCAGCCCCAGCATTTT. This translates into CASSGQGDQPQHF.

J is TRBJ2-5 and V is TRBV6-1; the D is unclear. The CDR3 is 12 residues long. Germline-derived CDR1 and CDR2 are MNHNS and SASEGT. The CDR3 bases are TGTGCAACCGGAGTCTGGGGTGAGACCCAGTACTTC. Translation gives CATGVWGETQYF.

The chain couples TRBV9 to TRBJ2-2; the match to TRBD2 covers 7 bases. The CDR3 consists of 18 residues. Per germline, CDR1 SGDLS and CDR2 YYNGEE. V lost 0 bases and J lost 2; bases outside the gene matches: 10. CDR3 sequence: CASSVDSPASGNTGELFF. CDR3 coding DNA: TGTGCCAGCAGCGTAGACAGTCCGGCTAGCGGTAACACCGGGGAGCTGTTTTTT.

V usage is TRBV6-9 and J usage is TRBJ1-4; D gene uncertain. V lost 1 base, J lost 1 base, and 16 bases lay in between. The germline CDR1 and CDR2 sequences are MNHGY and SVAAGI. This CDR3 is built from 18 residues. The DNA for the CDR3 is TGTGCCAGCAGTTATTGGATTGAGGGTGGGCGAACTAATGAAAAACTGTTTTTT. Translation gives CASSYWIEGGRTNEKLFF.

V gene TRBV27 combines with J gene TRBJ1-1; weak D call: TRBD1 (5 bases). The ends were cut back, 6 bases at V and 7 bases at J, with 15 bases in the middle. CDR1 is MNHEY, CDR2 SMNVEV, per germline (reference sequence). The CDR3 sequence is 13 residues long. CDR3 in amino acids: CASRPGHVGEAFF. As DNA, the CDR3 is TGTGCCAGCAGACCCGGACACGTAGGTGAAGCTTTCTTT.

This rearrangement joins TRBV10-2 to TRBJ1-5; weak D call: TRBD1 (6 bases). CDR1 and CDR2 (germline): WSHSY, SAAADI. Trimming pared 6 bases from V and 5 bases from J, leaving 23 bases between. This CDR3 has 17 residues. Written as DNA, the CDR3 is TGCGCCAGCAGCTCGGGGCTATTTAGGGACACCCATCAGCCCCAGCATTTT. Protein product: CASSSGLFRDTHQPQHF.

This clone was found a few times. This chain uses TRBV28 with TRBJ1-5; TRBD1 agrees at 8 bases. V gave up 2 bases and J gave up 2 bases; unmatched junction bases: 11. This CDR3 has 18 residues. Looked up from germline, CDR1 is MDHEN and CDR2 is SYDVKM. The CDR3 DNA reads TGTGCCAGCAGTTTACGCCCCTGGACAGGGAGTGGCAATCAGCCCCAGCATTTT. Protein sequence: CASSLRPWTGSGNQPQHF.

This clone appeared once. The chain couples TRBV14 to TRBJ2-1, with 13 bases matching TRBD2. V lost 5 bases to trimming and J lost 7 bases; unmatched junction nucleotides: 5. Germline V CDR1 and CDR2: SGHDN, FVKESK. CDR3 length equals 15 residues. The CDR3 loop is CASSFWTSGRNEQFF. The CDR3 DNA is TGTGCCAGCAGCTTTTGGACTAGCGGGAGAAATGAGCAGTTCTTC.

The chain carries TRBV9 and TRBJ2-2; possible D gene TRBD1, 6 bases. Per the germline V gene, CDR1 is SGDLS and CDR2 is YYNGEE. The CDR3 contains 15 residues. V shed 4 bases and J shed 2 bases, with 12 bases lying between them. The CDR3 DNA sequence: TGTGCCAGCAGCCCAGGGGTGGCAAACACCGGGGAGCTGTTTTTT. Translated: CASSPGVANTGELFF.

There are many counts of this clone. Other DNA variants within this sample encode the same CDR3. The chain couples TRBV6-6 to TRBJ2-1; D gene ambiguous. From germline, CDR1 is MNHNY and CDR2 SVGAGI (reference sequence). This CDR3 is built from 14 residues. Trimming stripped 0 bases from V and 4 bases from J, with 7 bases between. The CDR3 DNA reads TGTGCCAGCAGTTACTCTAGGGTATACAATGAGCAGTTCTTC. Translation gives CASSYSRVYNEQFF.

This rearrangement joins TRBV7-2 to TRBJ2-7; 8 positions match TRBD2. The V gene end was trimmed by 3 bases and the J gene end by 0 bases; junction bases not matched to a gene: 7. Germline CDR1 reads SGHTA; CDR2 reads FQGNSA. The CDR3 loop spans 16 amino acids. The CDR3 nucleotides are TGTGCCAGCAGCTTCCTAGCGGGTACGAGCTCCTACGAGCAGTACTTC. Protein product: CASSFLAGTSSYEQYF.

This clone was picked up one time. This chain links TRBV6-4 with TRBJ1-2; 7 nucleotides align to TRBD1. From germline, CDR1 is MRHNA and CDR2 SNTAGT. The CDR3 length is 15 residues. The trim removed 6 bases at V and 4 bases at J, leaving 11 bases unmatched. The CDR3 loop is CASSPTGEVGYGYTF. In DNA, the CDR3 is TGTGCCAGCAGCCCTACAGGGGAAGTAGGCTATGGCTACACCTTC.